Sequencing of this T cell receptor (beta chain) was carried out in a study of CD8+ T cells in alopecia areata. Study results and limitations: An increase in clonality over normal scalp was evident in lesional scalp, especially alopecia totalis/universalis.

CDR3 length: 14 amino acids. The germline V gene encodes CDR1 GTSNPN and CDR2 SVGIG (reference sequence). The germline V and J ends were trimmed by 1 base and 4 bases, with 14 bases remaining between them. Note on this clone: Antigen specificity is unknown.

Extraction of RNA preceded its reverse transcription into cDNA, which served as the sequencing template. Profiled with immunoSEQ multiplex PCR; TCRdb holds only in-frame clones, not every one. This sample yields approximately 58,000 clones, of which around 47% are seen a single time; approximately 50% belongs to the top ten. Both peripheral blood and punch biopsies of lesional scalp skin were obtained from patients who had alopecia areata. V and J are TRBV30 and TRBJ2-7; D possibly uses TRBD1 or TRBD2 (5 bases each). This sequence originates from a human donor with alopecia areata. The sequencing input was NKG2D-low CD8+ T cells sorted from blood. CDR3 region: CAWSGDAEGYEQYF. DNA for the CDR3: TGTGCCTGGAGTGGGGACGCCGAGGGGTACGAGCAGTACTTC.